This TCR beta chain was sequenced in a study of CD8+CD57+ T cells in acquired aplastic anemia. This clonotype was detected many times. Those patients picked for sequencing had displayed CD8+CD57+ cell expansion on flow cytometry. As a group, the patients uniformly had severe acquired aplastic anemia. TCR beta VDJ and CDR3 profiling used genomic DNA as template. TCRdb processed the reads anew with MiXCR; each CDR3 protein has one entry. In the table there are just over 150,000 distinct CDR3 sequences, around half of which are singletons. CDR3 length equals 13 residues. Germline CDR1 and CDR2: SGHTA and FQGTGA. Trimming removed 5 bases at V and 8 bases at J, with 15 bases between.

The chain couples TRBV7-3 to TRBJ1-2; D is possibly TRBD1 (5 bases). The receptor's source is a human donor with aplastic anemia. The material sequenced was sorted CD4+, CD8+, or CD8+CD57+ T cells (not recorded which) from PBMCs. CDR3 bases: TGTGCCAGCAGCCCGGGGCTACCGGAAGGCTACACCTTC. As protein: CASSPGLPEGYTF.